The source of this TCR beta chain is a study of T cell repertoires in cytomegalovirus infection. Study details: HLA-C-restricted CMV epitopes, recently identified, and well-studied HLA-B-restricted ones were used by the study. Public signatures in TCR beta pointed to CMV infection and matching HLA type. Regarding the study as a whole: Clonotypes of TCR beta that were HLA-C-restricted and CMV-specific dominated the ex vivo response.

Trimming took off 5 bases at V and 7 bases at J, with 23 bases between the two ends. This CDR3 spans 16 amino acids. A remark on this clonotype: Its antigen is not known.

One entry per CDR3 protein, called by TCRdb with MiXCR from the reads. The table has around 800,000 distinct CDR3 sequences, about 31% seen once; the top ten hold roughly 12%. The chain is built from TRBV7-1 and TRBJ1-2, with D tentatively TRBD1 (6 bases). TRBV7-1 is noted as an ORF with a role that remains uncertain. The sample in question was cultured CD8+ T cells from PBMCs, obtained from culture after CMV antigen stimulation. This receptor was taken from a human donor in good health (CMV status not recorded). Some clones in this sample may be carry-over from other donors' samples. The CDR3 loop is CASSARPAGGRGGYTF. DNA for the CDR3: TGTGCCAGCAGCGCCCGCCCGGCGGGGGGCAGGGGTGGCTACACCTTC.